The 9 T cell receptor beta chains below all came from one sample that was sequenced in a study of patients and donors after allogeneic stem cell transplantation. A single record per CDR3 protein comes from TCRdb applying MiXCR to the RT-PCR reads. The data show about 230,000 distinct CDR3 sequences, with about 14% seen just once and around a tenth held by the top ten. The sample taken for sequencing was blood, either unsorted or a sorted T cell fraction (not recorded which). Receptors originate from a human donor who was either an allogeneic HSCT recipient or a stem cell or donor lymphocyte infusion donor (not recorded which). It is not recorded whose cells these are; they may come from a transplant donor.

This clonotype was seen many times. The chain recombines TRBV7-8 with TRBJ2-3, with 9 positions matching TRBD2. The trim removed 5 bases at V and 3 bases at J, leaving 6 bases unmatched. The CDR3 spans 15 residues. CDR1 is SGHVS, CDR2 FQNEAQ, per germline. The CDR3 here is CASSRERGATDTQYF. As DNA, the CDR3 is TGTGCCAGCAGCCGGGAGCGGGGGGCGACAGATACGCAGTATTTT.

The chain couples TRBV12-3 or TRBV12-4 to TRBJ2-3; 9 nucleotides match TRBD1. This CDR3 has 15 residues. V was pared by 6 bases and J by 1 base, with 5 bases of the junction left unmatched. DNA for the CDR3: TGTGCCAGCAGCTACAGGGGGCGCGGCACAGATACGCAGTATTTT. Its translation: CASSYRGRGTDTQYF.

The V gene is TRBV4-2, the J gene TRBJ2-3; TRBD2 aligns across 10 bases. The length of the CDR3 is 16 residues. The ends lost 2 bases at V and 4 bases at J; junction bases unmatched: 6. Germline-derived CDR1 and CDR2 are LGHNA and YNFKEQ. The CDR3 DNA reads TGTGCCAGCAGCCAACTGCTAGCGGGAGAGGCAGATACGCAGTATTTT. It translates to CASSQLLAGEADTQYF.

This clonotype was recorded a few times. The rearrangement uses TRBV30 and TRBJ2-6; D remains unclear. V was shortened by 2 bases and J by 0 bases, with 8 bases between the two germline ends. CDR3 length equals 15 residues. Germline V gives CDR1 GTSNPN, CDR2 SVGIG (reference sequence). The chain's CDR3 is CAWSRASSGANVLTF. The CDR3 DNA follows: TGTGCCTGGAGTAGGGCGAGCTCTGGGGCCAACGTCCTGACTTTC.

This clonotype was counted only a few times. V usage is TRBV7-2 and J usage is TRBJ1-1; D is uncertain. Deletions cut 3 bases from V and 4 bases from J, with 12 bases between. CDR3 size: 14 residues. CDR1 and CDR2 (germline): SGHTA, FQGNSA. CDR3 protein: CASSLDLGGTEAFF. The CDR3 region has the DNA TGTGCCAGCAGCTTGGACTTGGGAGGCACTGAAGCTTTCTTT. Full variable domain (remainder filled in from reference TRBV7-2 and TRBJ1-1): GAGVSQSPSNKVTEKGKDVELRCDPISGHTALYWYRQSLGQGLEFLIYFQGNSAPDKSGLPSDRFSAERTGGSVSTLTIQRTQQEDSAVYLCASSLDLGGTEAFFGQGTRLTVV.

This clonotype showed up just a few times. The rearrangement joins TRBV6-5 to TRBJ2-7; TRBD1 agrees at 8 bases. Germline values: CDR1 MNHEY, CDR2 SVGAGI. The CDR3 has 15 amino acids. V dropped 0 bases and J dropped 5; count of bases not matched to a gene: 6. Here the CDR3 DNA reads TGTGCCAGCAGTTACTCGACACAGGGGGGCAACGAGCAGTACTTC. Translation gives CASSYSTQGGNEQYF.

This chain links TRBV7-2 with TRBJ2-3; no clear D. V was cut by 0 bases and J by 2 bases, with 9 bases left in between. CDR1 is SGHTA and CDR2 is FQGNSA in the germline V gene. The CDR3 covers 15 residues. CDR3 sequence (DNA): TGTGCCAGCAGCTTAGCTGTAGCCTACACAGATACGCAGTATTTT. Protein product: CASSLAVAYTDTQYF.

This chain joins TRBV7-2 and TRBJ2-2; 9 bases are a match to TRBD2. V lost 1 base and J lost 3; bases outside the gene matches: 6. CDR1 is SGHTA and CDR2 is FQGNSA in the germline V gene. The CDR3 consists of 17 residues. In DNA form, the CDR3 reads TGTGCCAGCAGCTTAGTGGGCGGGGGGGCGTACACCGGGGAGCTGTTTTTT. It encodes CASSLVGGGAYTGELFF.

This clonotype was seen only a few times. V is TRBV7-9 and J is TRBJ1-1; no definite D call. The V end lost 4 bases, the J end lost 9 bases, and 9 bases lay between the germline ends. The CDR3 contains 11 residues. The V gene's germline CDR1 is SEHNR and CDR2 FQNEAQ (reference sequence). CDR3 coding DNA: TGTGCCAGCAGCTCTCTTCTCCAAGCTTTCTTT. This sequence encodes CASSSLLQAFF.